This TCR beta chain derives from a study of blood T cell repertoires in COVID-19. Study details: T cells, B-cell-depleted T cells, or PBMCs supplied cDNA or gDNA.

Germline values: CDR1 MNHEY, CDR2 SVGAGI. Deletions cut 4 bases from V and 4 bases from J, with 14 bases between. CDR3 size: 15 residues. Authors' methods: It was from reference gene primer amplification that nucleated cell counts were estimated. The table came from immunoSEQ multiplex PCR; TCRdb's copy has only in-frame clones and leaves some out. The V and J calls and clone size come from that table; D and trimming were worked out from the DNA. The sample contains roughly 160,000 clones, about 83% of which appear only once. This clone turned up a few times. Sequencing was done on a sample of peripheral blood. The TCR sequence derives from a woman older than 75 with acute or convalescent COVID-19. The chain employs TRBV6-5 and TRBJ1-3, with D tentatively TRBD1 (6 bases). CDR3 loop: CASSWLGGGGNTIYF. CDR3 in DNA: TGTGCCAGCAGTTGGTTAGGGGGGGGAGGAAACACCATATATTTT.